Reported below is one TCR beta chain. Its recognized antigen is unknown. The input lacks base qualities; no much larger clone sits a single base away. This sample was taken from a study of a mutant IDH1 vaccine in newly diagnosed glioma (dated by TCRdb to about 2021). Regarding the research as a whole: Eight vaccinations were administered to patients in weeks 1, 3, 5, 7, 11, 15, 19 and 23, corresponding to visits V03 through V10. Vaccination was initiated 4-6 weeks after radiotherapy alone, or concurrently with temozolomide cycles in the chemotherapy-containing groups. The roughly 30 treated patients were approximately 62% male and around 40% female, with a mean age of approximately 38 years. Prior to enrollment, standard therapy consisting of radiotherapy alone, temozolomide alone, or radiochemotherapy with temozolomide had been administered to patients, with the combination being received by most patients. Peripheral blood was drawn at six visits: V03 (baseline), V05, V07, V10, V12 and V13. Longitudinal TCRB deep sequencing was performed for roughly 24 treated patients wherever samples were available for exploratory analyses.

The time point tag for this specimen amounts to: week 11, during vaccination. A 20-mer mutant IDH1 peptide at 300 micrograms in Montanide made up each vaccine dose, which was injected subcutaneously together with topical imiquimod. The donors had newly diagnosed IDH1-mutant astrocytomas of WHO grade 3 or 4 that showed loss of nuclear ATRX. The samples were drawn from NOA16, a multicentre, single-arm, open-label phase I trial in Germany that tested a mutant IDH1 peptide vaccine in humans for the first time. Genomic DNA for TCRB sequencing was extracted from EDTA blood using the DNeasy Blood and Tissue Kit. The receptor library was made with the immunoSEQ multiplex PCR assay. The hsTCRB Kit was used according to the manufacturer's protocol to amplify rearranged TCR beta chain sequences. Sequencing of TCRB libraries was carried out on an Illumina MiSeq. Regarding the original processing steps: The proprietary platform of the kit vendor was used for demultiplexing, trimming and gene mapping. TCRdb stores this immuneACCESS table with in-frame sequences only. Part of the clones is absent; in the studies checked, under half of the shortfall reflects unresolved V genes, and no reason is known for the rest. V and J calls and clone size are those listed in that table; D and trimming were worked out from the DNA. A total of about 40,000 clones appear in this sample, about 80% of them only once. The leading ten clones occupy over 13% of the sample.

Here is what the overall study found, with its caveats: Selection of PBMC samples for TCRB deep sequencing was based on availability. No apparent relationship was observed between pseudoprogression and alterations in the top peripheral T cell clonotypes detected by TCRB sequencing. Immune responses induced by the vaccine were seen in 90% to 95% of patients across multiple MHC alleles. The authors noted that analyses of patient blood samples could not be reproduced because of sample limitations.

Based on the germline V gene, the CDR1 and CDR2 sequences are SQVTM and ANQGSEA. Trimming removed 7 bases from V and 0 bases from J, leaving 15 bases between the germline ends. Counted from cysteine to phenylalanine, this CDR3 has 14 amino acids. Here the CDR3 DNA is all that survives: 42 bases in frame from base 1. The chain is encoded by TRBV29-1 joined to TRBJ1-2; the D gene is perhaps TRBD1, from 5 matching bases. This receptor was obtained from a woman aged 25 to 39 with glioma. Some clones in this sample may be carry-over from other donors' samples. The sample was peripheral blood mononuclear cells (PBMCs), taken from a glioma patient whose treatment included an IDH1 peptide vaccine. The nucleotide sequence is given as TGCAGCGCCACCCCGGGGGAGGCTAACTATGGCTACACCTTC. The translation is CSATPGEANYGYTF.